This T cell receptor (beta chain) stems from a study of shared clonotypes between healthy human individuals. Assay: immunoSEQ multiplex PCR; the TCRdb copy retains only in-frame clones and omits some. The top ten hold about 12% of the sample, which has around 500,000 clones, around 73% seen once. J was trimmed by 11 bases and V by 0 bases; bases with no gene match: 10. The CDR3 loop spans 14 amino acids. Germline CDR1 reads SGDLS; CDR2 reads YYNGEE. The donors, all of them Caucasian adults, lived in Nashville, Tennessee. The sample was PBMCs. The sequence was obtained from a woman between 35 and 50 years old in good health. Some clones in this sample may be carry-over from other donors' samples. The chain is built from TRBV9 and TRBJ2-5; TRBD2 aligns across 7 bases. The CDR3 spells CASSVAGGYEKQYF. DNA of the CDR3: TGTGCCAGCAGCGTAGCGGGGGGTTATGAGAAGCAGTACTTC.